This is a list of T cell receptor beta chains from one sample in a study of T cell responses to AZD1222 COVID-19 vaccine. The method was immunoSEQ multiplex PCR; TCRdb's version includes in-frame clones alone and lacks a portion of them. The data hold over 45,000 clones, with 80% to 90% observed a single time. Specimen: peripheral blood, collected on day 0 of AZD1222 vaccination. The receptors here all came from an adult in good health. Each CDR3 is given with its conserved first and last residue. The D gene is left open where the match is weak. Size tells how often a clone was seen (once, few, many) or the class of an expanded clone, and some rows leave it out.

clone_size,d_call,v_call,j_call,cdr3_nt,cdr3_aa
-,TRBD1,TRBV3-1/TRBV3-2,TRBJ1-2,TGTGCCAGCAGCCGGGACAGGGGAAGCTACACCTTC,CASSRDRGSYTF
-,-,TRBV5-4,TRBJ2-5,TGTGCCAGCAGCTTGGTACCGCAAGAGACCCAGTACTTC,CASSLVPQETQYF
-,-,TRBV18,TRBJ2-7,TGTGCCAGCTCACCACAGGGCCATGAGCAGTACTTC,CASSPQGHEQYF
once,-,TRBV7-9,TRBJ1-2,TGTGCCAGCAGCTTAGACGGCTGGGTGGGAGGCTACACCTTC,CASSLDGWVGGYTF
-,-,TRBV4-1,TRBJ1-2,TGCGCCAGCAGCGGAGAAAGGGGCCTGGTCGACTATGGCTACACCTTC,CASSGERGLVDYGYTF
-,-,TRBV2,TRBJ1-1,TGTGCCAGCAGGCTTGAACAGGGAACTGAAGCTTTCTTT,CASRLEQGTEAFF
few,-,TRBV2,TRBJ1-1,TGTGCCAGCAGGGAAACAGGGAGCCCGAACACTGAAGCTTTCTTT,CASRETGSPNTEAFF
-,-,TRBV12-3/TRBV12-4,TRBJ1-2,TGTGCCAGCAGGCGGGACACCAACTATGGCTACACCTTC,CASRRDTNYGYTF
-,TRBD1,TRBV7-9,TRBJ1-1,TGTGCCAGCAGCTTACGGCCGGGACAGGGAAACACTGAAGCTTTCTTT,CASSLRPGQGNTEAFF
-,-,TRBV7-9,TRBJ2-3,TGTGCCAGCAGCTGGGGGGTTTCCACAGATACGCAGTATTTT,CASSWGVSTDTQYF
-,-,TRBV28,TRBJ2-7,TGTGCCAGCAGTTTATGGAGCTACGAGCAGTACTTC,CASSLWSYEQYF
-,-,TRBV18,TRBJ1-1,TGTGCCAGCTCACCAGGGGAGAACACTGAAGCTTTCTTT,CASSPGENTEAFF
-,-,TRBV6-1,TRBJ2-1,TGTGCCAGCAGTGCCCGGACAGTTGGCCCGTATCCGTTCTTC,CASSARTVGPYPFF
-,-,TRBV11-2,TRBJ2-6,TGTGCCAGCAGCACCCTCATAGGAGGATCTGGGGCCAACGTCCTGACTTTC,CASSTLIGGSGANVLTF
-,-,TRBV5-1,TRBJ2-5,TGCGCCAGCAGCCCCGATGTACAAGAGACCCAGTACTTC,CASSPDVQETQYF
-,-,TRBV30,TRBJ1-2,TGTGCCTGGAGTGCTCGGACAGACTTTAACTATGGCTACACCTTC,CAWSARTDFNYGYTF
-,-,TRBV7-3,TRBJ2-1,TGTGCCAGCAGCATCAAGACAGGCCTAACCTACAATGAGCAGTTCTTC,CASSIKTGLTYNEQFF
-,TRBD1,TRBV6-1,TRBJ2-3,TGTGCCAGCAGTGACGGACAGGGTTGGGATACGCAGTATTTT,CASSDGQGWDTQYF
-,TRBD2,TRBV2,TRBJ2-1,TGTGCCAGCAATATAGCGGGGAACTCCTACAATGAGCAGTTCTTC,CASNIAGNSYNEQFF
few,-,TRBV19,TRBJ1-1,TGTGCCAGTAGTATATGGGGGGCCGCGACTGAAGCTTTCTTT,CASSIWGAATEAFF
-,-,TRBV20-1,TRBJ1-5,TGCAGTGCTAGTGGAGTTCAGGGTGCCTATCAGCCCCAGCATTTT,CSASGVQGAYQPQHF
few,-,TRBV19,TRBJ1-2,TGTGCCAGTAAGATGGACGGTAACTATGGCTACACCTTC,CASKMDGNYGYTF
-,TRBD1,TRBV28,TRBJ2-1,TGTGCCAGCAGTTTAGGTCTAGGGACAGGGACGAATTACAATGAGCAGTTCTTC,CASSLGLGTGTNYNEQFF
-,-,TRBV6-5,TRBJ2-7,TGTGCCAGCAGTTTCGTCGACAGCGCCTACGAGCAGTACTTC,CASSFVDSAYEQYF
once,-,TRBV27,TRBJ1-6,TGTGCCAGCAGTTTAACCACGGGAGGCTCACCCCTCCACTTT,CASSLTTGGSPLHF
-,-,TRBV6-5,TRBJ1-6,TGTGCCAGCAGCGTAAATTCACCCCTCCACTTT,CASSVNSPLHF
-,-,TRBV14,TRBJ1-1,TGTGCCAGCAGCCAACCTCTTCAGCGCGCTGAAGCTTTCTTT,CASSQPLQRAEAFF
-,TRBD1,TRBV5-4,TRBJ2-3,TGTGCCAGCAGCCCCGACAGGGCGGGAGATACGCAGTATTTT,CASSPDRAGDTQYF
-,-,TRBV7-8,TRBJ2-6,TGTGCCAGCAGCCCGGGTGGGTCAGGGATGGCTGGGGCCAACGTCCTGACTTTC,CASSPGGSGMAGANVLTF
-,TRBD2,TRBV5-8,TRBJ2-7,TGTGCCAGCAGCATAACTAGCGGGGGGGCGGTCGAGCAGTACTTC,CASSITSGGAVEQYF
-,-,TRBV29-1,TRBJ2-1,TGCAGCGTTTATAACGGCAATGAGCAGTTCTTC,CSVYNGNEQFF
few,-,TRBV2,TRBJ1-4,TGTGCCAGCAACAGAATTAATGAAAAACTGTTTTTT,CASNRINEKLFF
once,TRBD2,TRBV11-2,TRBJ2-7,TGTGCCAGCAGCCCGGGACTAGCGGGGTTCGGCGAGCAGTACTTC,CASSPGLAGFGEQYF
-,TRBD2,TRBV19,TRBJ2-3,TGTGCCAGTAGCCCCTTCGGAAGCGGGGGAACGGATACGCAGTATTTT,CASSPFGSGGTDTQYF
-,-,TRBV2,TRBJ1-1,TGTGCCAGCAGTGAACAGGGATCCGACACTGAAGCTTTCTTT,CASSEQGSDTEAFF
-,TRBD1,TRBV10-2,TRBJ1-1,TGCGCCAGCACCAGGCAAGGACAGGGGAACACTGAAGCTTTCTTT,CASTRQGQGNTEAFF
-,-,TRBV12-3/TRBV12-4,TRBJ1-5,TGTGCCAGCAGTTCTGGGGGCAGCCAGCATTTT,CASSSGGSQHF
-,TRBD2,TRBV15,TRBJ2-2,TGTGCCACCAGCAGAGATATGACTAGCGGGGGTGTTTATTCCGGGGAGCTGTTTTTT,CATSRDMTSGGVYSGELFF
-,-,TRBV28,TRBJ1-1,TGTGCCAGCAGTTTAAGGAAGGGACGAAACACTGAAGCTTTCTTT,CASSLRKGRNTEAFF
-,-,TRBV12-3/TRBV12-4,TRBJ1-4,TGTGCCAGCACCCAGACTAATGAAAAACTGTTTTTT,CASTQTNEKLFF
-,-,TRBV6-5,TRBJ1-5,TGTGCCAGCCGGTATGATAGCAATCAGCCCCAGCATTTT,CASRYDSNQPQHF
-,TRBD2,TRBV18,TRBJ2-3,TGTGCCAGCTCACCATTGAGCGGGGGGCCAGATACGCAGTATTTT,CASSPLSGGPDTQYF
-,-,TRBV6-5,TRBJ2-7,TGTGCCAGCCCTGGCAGGGTAGTAATCTACGAGCAGTACTTC,CASPGRVVIYEQYF
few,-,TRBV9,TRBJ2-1,TGTGCCAGCAGCCAAACCGGGACACTAGACAATGAGCAGTTCTTC,CASSQTGTLDNEQFF